This T cell receptor (beta chain) appears in the sequencing data of a study of memory CD8 T cells in hepatitis C reinfection (TCRdb year 2017). Notes on the research overall: Three donors spontaneously resolved two consecutive HCV infections, while two donors cleared a primary infection but became chronically infected after reinfection. An HCV reinfection was defined as a positive HCV RNA test that came after two negative tests taken at least 60 days apart. Late or post reinfection samples were obtained 12 to 24 weeks after detection of reinfection. The TCR beta repertoire of virus-specific CD8 T cells was tracked longitudinally in five or six donors across an HCV reinfection episode. About five reinfection cases with stored pre-reinfection samples were identified between the late 2000s and the early 2010s. In the reinfection study, participants with a resolved prior HCV infection were followed up every 3 months.

The CDR1 and CDR2 encoded by the germline V gene (reference sequence) are LNHDA and SQIVND. V and J are truncated by 3 bases and 5 bases respectively, leaving an intervening sequence of 10 bases. The CDR3 spans 14 residues, from the cysteine through the phenylalanine. Only the CDR3 part of the read is kept: 42 bases, read in frame from the first base. A word on this clone: No antigen is known for it. Base qualities are not recorded, but no much larger clone differs from it by a single base.

The time point label, as the study defines it: late/post reinfection, 12 to 24 weeks after detection. Sorted cells were sequenced directly ex vivo, with no in vitro expansion before TCR sequencing. Donors were people who inject drugs enrolled in the Montreal Acute Hepatitis C Cohort Study (HEPCO) in Canada. As controls, total naive CD8 T cells, sorted as viable CD3+ CD8+ CD45RO-, were obtained from two donors at each of the three reinfection time points. Before sorting, cryopreserved peripheral blood mononuclear cells were thawed and used as the source for purifying CD8 T cells. CD8 T cells were enriched by negative selection with the MACS CD8+ T cell Isolation Kit. Cells were sorted on a BD FACSAria II sorter running FACSDiva software, and FlowJo was used to analyze the data. Receptor libraries were prepared by the immunoSEQ multiplex PCR assay. Genomic DNA was pulled from the sorted cells, and the automated high-throughput method of Adaptive Biotechnologies was used to sequence the TCR beta V, D and J regions. A two-step, bias-controlled multiplex PCR was used to amplify the CDR3 regions. Amplified TCR beta libraries were sequenced on an Illumina instrument. Per the source publication's procedure: Demultiplexed reads were processed to lower amplification and sequencing bias, and the IMGT database was used to assign CDR3 sequences to gene families. ImmunoSEQ software version 2.0 was used to analyze repertoire data. Out-of-frame sequences and sequences with stop codons in the CDR3 were removed from clonotype lists. Clonotypes with a frequency below 0.01% were excluded because such low-frequency clonotypes corresponded to less than one cell. To get richness, observed richness was divided by input cell number, while evenness came from dividing Shannon entropy by log observed richness. Repertoire diversity and the similarity between time points were measured using Simpson diversity and Morisita-Horn overlap indices. Clonotypes were categorized as dominant (>1%), sub-dominant (0.5-0.99%), low abundance (0.1-0.49%) or lowest abundance (<0.1%). The germline index was obtained by subtracting total nucleotide additions from total CDR3 length and then dividing the result by total CDR3 length. TCRdb took over this immuneACCESS table, retaining in-frame rearrangements with V and J assigned. Such tables are incomplete; in checked studies, under half of the missing clones stem from an unresolved V gene, and the remainder is unexplained. The V and J calls and clone size are taken from that table; D and trimming were inferred from the DNA. The sample table shows approximately 49,000 clones, and approximately 89% are seen once. Jointly, the top ten make up more than 0.65% of the sample.

General study outcomes and caveats: Because only a few donors were included, definitive conclusions about public clonotypes linked to secondary clearance could not be reached by the study.

Sample: naive CD8+ T cells sorted from blood. According to the study, the label for this sample's cell subset or site signals: total naive CD8+CD45RO- T cells. The receptor's source is a young man with hepatitis C virus infection. The rearrangement joined TRBV19 to TRBJ2-2; TRBD2 is a weak D gene call, 5 bases matching. The DNA sequence reads TGTGCCAGTAGTATTTGGGAGTCTACCGGGGAGCTGTTTTTT. Translated, it reads CASSIWESTGELFF.